This T cell receptor (beta chain) was identified during a study of response to subunit inactivated influenza vaccine. General study points: With each seasonal influenza vaccination, the authors suggested, few new T cells are recruited.

With regard to this clonotype: The antigen is unknown.

A single record per CDR3 protein comes from TCRdb applying MiXCR to the RT-PCR reads. Seen here are hundreds of thousands of distinct CDR3 sequences, 12% to 15% observed once, and the top ten hold 7.5% to 9%. Germline V gives CDR1 LGHDT, CDR2 YNNKEL (reference sequence). There are 14 residues in the CDR3. With 7 bases removed from V and 4 bases from J, the gap between germline ends came to 16 bases. The chain links TRBV3-1 to TRBJ2-5, with D perhaps matching TRBD2 (6 bases). The clonotype comes from a man between 50 and 59 years old who received an inactivated influenza vaccine. The sequenced sample was PBMCs from blood, obtained roughly 15 days before vaccination. DNA for the CDR3: TGTGCCAGCACAGACGGTGCCGGGGGAGAGACCCAGTACTTC. Protein sequence: CASTDGAGGETQYF.